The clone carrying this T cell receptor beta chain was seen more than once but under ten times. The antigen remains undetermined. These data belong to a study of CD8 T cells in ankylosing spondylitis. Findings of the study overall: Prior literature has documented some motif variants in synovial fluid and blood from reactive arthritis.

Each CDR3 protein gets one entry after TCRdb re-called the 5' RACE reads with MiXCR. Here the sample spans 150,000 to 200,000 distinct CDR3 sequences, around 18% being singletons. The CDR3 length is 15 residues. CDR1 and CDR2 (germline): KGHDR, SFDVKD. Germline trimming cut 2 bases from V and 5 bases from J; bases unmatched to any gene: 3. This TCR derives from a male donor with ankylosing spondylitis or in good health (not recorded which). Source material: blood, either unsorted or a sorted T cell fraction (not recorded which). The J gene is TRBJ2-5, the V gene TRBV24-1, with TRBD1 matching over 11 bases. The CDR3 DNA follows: TGTGCCACCAGTGATTCGAGGACAGGGGGCGAGACCCAGTACTTC. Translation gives CATSDSRTGGETQYF.